This TCR beta chain came from a study of regulatory T cells in long-lasting Graves disease (dated by TCRdb to about 2021). As for the study more broadly: Newly diagnosed Graves' disease patients had taken antithyroid drugs for less than 3 months. Patients with persistent Graves' disease were compared with patients with newly diagnosed Graves' disease using TCR sequencing and RNA sequencing of peripheral blood. A total of 35 or so samples were covered by TCR sequencing, comprising roughly 13 persistent and 20 or so newly diagnosed Graves' disease patients. The study was conducted in China and was registered as a clinical trial.

Library generation was performed with multiplex PCR. The listed sequencing device is Illumina HiSeq 4000. To build TCR beta libraries, CDR3 regions were amplified by Arm-PCR using iRepertoire HTBI primers. Before sequencing, the PCR products went through gel purification. Concerning the study's data processing: A total of 62 TRBV and some 15 TRBJ segments were identified across samples and were used for gene usage analysis of CDR3 amino acid clonotypes. COPE and FqMerger were used to merge the filtered high-quality paired reads into contigs. BLAST was used to align contigs to the IMGT TRBV, TRBD and TRBJ reference genes, and CDR3 was defined following IMGT. Highly expanded clones were defined as clonotypes with a frequency above 0.1%. Shannon entropy served as the measure of repertoire diversity, while the Gini coefficient captured V-J evenness. A clonotype found in more than one individual was treated as public. TCRdb reran the public reads through fastp at Q25 and MiXCR, keeping productive beta chains. Rows with a matching CDR3 protein are joined into one entry that keeps the most common DNA and genes. It is TCRdb's table, rather than the study itself, that gives the V and J calls and clone size. For this sample there are over 500,000 distinct CDR3 sequences; about 15% appear just once. The ten largest clones represent more than 15% of the sample.

To note about this clonotype: The target of this receptor is not known. One base away lies a much larger clone, so this may be a sequencing read error.

The sample's time point label, decoded: newly diagnosed GD, antithyroid drugs for less than 3 months. For both TCR sequencing and RNA sequencing, RNA was extracted from PBMCs using TRIzol. The diagnosis of Graves' disease followed American Thyroid Association guidelines. Patients were recruited from an endocrinology department in Xi'an, China. From each patient, around 9.3 milliliters of peripheral blood was collected into an EDTA anticoagulant tube. Ficoll Paque Plus density gradient separation was used to isolate PBMCs, and no additional T cell sorting was done. An Agilent 2100 Bioanalyzer and agarose gel were used to assess RNA quality, and a NanoDrop 2000 was used to measure RNA concentration. Trimming costs V 5 bases and J 0 bases, and their ends lie 26 bases apart. Counted from cysteine to phenylalanine, this CDR3 has 18 amino acids. The DNA shown is the 54-base CDR3, in frame from base 1. CDR1 and CDR2, looked up from the germline V gene (reference sequence), are DFQATT and SNEGSKA.

Study-wide conclusions, independent of this receptor: The authors noted that the small sample size was a limitation that may lower accuracy. TRBV28, TRBJ1-2 and TRBJ2-5 were preferentially used in persistent disease, while TRBV20-1 and TRBJ2-1 were favored in newly diagnosed disease. Patients with persistent disease shared more public clonotypes (about 2,700) than newly diagnosed patients did (approximately 1,000). Peripheral blood alone was examined, since thyroid tissue, which constituted the primary lesion, could not be accessed. Lower TCR Shannon entropy and fewer highly expanded clones were observed in persistent Graves' disease patients than in newly diagnosed patients, which suggested clonal expansion. Sequencing and analysis were limited to the TCR beta chain.

This sample also belongs to another study, concerning T cells in Graves' hyperthyroidism and ophthalmopathy. Drawing on the second study: Stable Graves' hyperthyroidism was defined as no progression to ophthalmopathy during 18 months of follow-up. The hyperthyroidism patients were between 18 and 65 years old and newly diagnosed, with a disease duration of less than 2 months. Patients with uncontrolled infections, other autoimmune diseases, pregnancy or lactation were excluded. Clinical symptoms, serum thyroxine and TRAb, thyroid ultrasound, and orbital computed tomography formed the basis for the diagnoses. A first-round RT-PCR of the TCR CDR3 used the HTBI primer set with the Qiagen OneStep RT-PCR kit. Blood samples also contained most of the expanded thyroid clonotypes (frequency above 0.001), which suggests that blood repertoires may reflect thyroid immune responses. A model built on a 13 V-J signature distinguished ophthalmopathy from stable hyperthyroidism, reaching about 88% sensitivity and approximately 83% specificity in cross-validation and 80%/75% in testing. In validation, progression to ophthalmopathy was predicted by the model with 70.59% sensitivity and roughly 76% specificity, a median of about 6.8 months before onset. TCR V-J signatures able to tell the groups apart were searched for in a discovery cohort of 90 to 100 patients, of whom 43 had Graves' ophthalmopathy and around 57 had stable Graves' hyperthyroidism. Prospective prediction of ophthalmopathy was tested in an independent validation cohort of approximately 19 hyperthyroidism patients and some 17 patients who later progressed to ophthalmopathy. The roughly 91 discovery patients were randomly split 7:3 into training and test sets. The study also compared thyroid tissue and blood T-cell repertoires from five or six Graves' hyperthyroidism patients. After sampling, hyperthyroidism patients received methimazole starting at 30 mg daily, and ophthalmopathy patients received high-dose intravenous methylprednisolone. Libraries were constructed in a second round of multiplex PCR, after which size selection and purification were performed. The libraries were sequenced on an Illumina HiSeq2000 using paired-end 100 bp reads. Raw data were processed with SOAPnuke, discarding reads with adapters, uncalled bases, mean Phred below 15, or no exact constant-primer or identifier match. High-quality paired reads were merged using COPE v1.2.5, and each unique nucleotide sequence was defined as a clonotype. MiTCR v1.1 was used to align clonotypes to the IMGT TRBV, TRBD and TRBJ reference segments. Analysis was restricted to V-J combinations with a frequency above 0.0001, which covered roughly 99% of repertoires. The TCS score was defined as F50 (clonal expansion) divided by E x V (chaos), with BLOSUM62-based TCRdist calculated between CDR3 peptides within each V-J. Welch's t-statistics and random forest reduced some 510 V-J features to about 12, which were used in a naive Bayes classifier (R e1071). No statistical method was used to fix the sample size in advance, and group allocation was not hidden from the investigators. The paper describes TCR Vbeta CDR3 sequencing of 135 peripheral blood samples, made up of 43 ophthalmopathy patients, some 76 hyperthyroidism patients and roughly 17 progressor patients.

The receptor chain draws on TRBV20-1 and TRBJ2-7, and possibly TRBD2, on 5 matching bases. The specimen comprised peripheral blood mononuclear cells (PBMCs), sampled at new diagnosis, from a patient treated with antithyroid drugs. This TCR came from a woman aged 25 to 39 with Graves disease. Donor details come from another sample of the same person, matched by shared clones. This receptor has the CDR3 CSALRLTPGLRRSYEQYF. The nucleotide sequence reads TGCAGTGCTCTACGACTCACACCTGGACTTAGGCGCTCCTACGAGCAGTACTTC.